A selection of T cell receptor beta chains follows, all from one sample in a study of T cell repertoires in cytomegalovirus infection. TCRdb analysed the reads with MiXCR anew, one entry per CDR3 protein. This sample has more than 400,000 distinct CDR3 sequences, with more than 20% found just once. The specimen sequenced was PBMCs. The source of these receptors is a human donor in good health (CMV status not recorded). Some clones in this sample may be carry-over from other donors' samples. Each CDR3 is given with its conserved first and last residue. Only part of the rows carry a size: once, few, many, or a class if the clone is expanded.

clone_size	v_call	cdr3_aa
NA	TRBV11-3	CASSLGLVSDEQFF
few	TRBV6-1	CASRGGTGGPMNTGELFF
NA	TRBV9	CASSVAPESSYEQYF
few	TRBV28	CASSFPETETSSYNSPLHF
once	TRBV20-1	CSARIPTWGLETQYF
few	TRBV20-1	CSASEGTNYFYEQYF
NA	TRBV29-1	CSVEGRVGYTF
many	TRBV7-2	CASSLRGGAQPQHF
many	TRBV7-6	CASSLGPSDTQYF
few	TRBV28	CASSSPSGRTTDTQYF
NA	TRBV20-1	CSASPAGGYNEQFF
NA	TRBV15	CATSRDGKGTGDYGYTF
few	TRBV6-6	CAIERGGNRADTQYF
many	TRBV7-2	CASSTGGSAGEKLFF
NA	TRBV12-5	CASGPLTEPFEKLFF
many	TRBV11-2	CASRSTGQETQYF
NA	TRBV6-2/TRBV6-3	CASSYSIAGSQFF
NA	TRBV24-1	CATSDLGTSETNEQFF
NA	TRBV5-1	CASSLGMAGITEAFF
many	TRBV7-6	CASSLDTWDYDFANTGELFF
NA	TRBV20-1	CSAAPTGTGGETQYF
NA	TRBV7-2	CASSLALAGGTIAKNIQYF
few	TRBV6-2/TRBV6-3	CASRMDGPRSSYNSPLHF
NA	TRBV12-3/TRBV12-4	CASSFLGTGYFF
NA	TRBV29-1	CSVGFSGSGDTQYF
NA	TRBV9	CASSGGANEQFF
NA	TRBV10-3	CATRDRDGNTEAFF
NA	TRBV28	CASSSFGGTQYF
few	TRBV7-2	CASSQTGTSNTGELFF